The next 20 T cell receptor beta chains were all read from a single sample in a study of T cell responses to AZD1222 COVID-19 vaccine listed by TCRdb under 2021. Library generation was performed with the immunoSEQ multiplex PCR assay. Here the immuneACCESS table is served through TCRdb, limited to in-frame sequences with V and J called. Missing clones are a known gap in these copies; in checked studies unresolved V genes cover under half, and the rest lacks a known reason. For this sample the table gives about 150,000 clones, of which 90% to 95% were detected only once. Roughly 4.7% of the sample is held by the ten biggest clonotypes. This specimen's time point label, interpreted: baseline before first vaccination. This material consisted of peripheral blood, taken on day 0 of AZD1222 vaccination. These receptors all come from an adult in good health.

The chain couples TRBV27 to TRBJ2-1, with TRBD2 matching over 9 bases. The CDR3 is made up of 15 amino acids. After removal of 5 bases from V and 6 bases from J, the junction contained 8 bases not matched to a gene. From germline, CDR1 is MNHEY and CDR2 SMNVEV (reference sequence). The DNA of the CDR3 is TGTGCCAGCAGTCCCCAGCGGGGGGCGGGCAATGAGCAGTTCTTC. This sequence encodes CASSPQRGAGNEQFF.

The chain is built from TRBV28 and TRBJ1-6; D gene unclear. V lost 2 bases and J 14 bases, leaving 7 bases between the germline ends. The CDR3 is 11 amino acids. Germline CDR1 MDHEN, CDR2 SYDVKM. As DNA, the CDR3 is TGTGCCAGCAGTTTAAGTCATACCCTCCACTTT. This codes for CASSLSHTLHF.

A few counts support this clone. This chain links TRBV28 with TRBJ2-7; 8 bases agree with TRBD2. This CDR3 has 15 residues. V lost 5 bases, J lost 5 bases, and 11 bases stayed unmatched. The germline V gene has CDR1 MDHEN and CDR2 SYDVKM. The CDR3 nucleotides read TGTGCCAGCAGTCTTAGCGGGAAAGCACTCAACGAGCAGTACTTC. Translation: CASSLSGKALNEQYF.

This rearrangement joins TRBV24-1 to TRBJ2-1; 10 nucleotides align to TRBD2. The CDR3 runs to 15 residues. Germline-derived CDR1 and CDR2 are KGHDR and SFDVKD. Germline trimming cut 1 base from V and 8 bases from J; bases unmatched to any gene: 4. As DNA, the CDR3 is TGTGCCACCAGTGATTTCGGGACTAGCGACGATGAGCAGTTCTTC. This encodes CATSDFGTSDDEQFF.

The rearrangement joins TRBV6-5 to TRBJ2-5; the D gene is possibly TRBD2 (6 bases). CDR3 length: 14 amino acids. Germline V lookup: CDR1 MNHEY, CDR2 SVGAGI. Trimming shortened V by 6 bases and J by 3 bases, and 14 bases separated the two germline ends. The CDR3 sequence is CASRGGWTEETQYF. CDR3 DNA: TGTGCCAGCAGGGGAGGATGGACGGAAGAGACCCAGTACTTC.

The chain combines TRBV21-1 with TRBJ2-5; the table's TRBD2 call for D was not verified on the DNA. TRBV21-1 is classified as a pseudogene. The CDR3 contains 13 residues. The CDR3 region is CAIQSESGETQYF. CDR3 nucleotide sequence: TGTGCCATCCAGTCAGAGAGCGGTGAGACCCAGTACTTC.

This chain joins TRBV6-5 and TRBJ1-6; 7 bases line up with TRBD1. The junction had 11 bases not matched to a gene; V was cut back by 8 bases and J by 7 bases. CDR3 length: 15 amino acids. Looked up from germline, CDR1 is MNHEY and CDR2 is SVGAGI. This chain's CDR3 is CASRDSPFGNSPLHF. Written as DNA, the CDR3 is TGTGCCAGCCGGGACAGTCCATTCGGGAATTCACCCCTCCACTTT.

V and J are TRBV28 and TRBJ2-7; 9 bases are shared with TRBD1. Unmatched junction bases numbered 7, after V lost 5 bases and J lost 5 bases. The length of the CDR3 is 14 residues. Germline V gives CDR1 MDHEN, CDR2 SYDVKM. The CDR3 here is CASSTGTGTNEQYF. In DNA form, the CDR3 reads TGTGCCAGCAGTACCGGGACAGGGACGAACGAGCAGTACTTC.

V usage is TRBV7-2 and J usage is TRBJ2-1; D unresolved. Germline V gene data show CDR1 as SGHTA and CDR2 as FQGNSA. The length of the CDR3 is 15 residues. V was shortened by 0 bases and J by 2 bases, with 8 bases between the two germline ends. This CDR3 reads CASSLAVLTYNEQFF. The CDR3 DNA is TGTGCCAGCAGCTTAGCAGTACTTACCTACAATGAGCAGTTCTTC.

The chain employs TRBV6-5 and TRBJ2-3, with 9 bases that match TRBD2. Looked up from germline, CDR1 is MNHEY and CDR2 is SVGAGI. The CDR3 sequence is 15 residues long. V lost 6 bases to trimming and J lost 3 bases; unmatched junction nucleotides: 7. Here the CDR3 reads CASRRLAEQTDTQYF. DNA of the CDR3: TGTGCCAGCAGGCGACTAGCGGAGCAGACAGATACGCAGTATTTT.

DNA for the CDR3: TGTGCCAGCAGCTTGGACTCTAACTATGGCTACACCTTC. Translating gives CASSLDSNYGYTF. The chain is built from TRBV7-9 and TRBJ1-2, with no clear D. The CDR3 has 13 residues. Germline CDR1 and CDR2: SEHNR and FQNEAQ (reference sequence). V dropped 3 bases and J dropped 0 bases, with 5 bases sitting between them. Using reference TRBV7-9 and TRBJ1-2 for the parts outside the CDR3, the full variable domain is DTGVSQNPRHKITKRGQNVTFRCDPISEHNRLYWYRQTLGQGPEFLTYFQNEAQLEKSRLLSDRFSAERPKGSFSTLEIQRTEQGDSAMYLCASSLDSNYGYTFGSGTRLTVV.

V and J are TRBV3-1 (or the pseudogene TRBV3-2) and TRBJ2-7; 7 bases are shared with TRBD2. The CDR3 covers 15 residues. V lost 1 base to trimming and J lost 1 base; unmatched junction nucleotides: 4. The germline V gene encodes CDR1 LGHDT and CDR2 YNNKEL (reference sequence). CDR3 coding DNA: TGTGCCAGCAGCCAAGTAAAACTAGCGTCCTACGAGCAGTACTTC. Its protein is CASSQVKLASYEQYF.

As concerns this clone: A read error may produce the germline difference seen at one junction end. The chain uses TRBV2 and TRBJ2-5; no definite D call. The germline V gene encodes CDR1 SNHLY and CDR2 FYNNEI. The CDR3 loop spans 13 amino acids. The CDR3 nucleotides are TGTGCCAGCAGCGAAGGGATACAAGAGACCCAGTACTTC. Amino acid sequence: CASSEGIQETQYF.

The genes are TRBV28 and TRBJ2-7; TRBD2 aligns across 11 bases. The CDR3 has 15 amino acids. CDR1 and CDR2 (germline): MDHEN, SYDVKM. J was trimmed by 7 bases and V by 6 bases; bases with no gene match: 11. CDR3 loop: CASSLLAGGLGEQYF. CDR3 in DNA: TGTGCCAGCAGCCTTTTAGCGGGAGGGCTGGGAGAGCAGTACTTC.

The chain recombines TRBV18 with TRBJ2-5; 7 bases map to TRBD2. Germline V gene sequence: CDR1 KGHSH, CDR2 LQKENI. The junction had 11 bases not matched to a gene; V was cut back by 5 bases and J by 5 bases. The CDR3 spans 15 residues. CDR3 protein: CASSTGTITRETQYF. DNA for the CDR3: TGTGCCAGCTCAACCGGGACTATCACGAGGGAGACCCAGTACTTC.

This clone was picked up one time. Written as DNA, the CDR3 is TGTGCCAGCAGGCCGGGACAGGGTTCCTACGAGCAGTACTTC. It is translated as CASRPGQGSYEQYF. This rearrangement joins TRBV6-6 to TRBJ2-7; 9 bases align to TRBD1. The CDR3 has 14 amino acids. Per germline, CDR1 MNHNY and CDR2 SVGAGI (reference sequence). Trimming removed 6 bases from V and 1 base from J; junction bases left unmatched: 4.

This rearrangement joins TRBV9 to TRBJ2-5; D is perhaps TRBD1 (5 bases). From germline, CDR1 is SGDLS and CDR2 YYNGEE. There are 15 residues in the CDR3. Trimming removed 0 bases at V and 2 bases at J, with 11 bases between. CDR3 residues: CASSVGGSDQETQYF. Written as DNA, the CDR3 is TGTGCCAGCAGCGTAGGGGGCTCGGATCAAGAGACCCAGTACTTC.

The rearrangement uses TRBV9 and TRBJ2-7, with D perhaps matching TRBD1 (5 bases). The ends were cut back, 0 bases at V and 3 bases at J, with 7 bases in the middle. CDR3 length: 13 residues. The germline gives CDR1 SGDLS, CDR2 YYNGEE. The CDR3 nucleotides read TGTGCCAGCAGCGTAGAGGGGTACTACGAGCAGTACTTC. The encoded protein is CASSVEGYYEQYF. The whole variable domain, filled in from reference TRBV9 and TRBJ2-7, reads DSGVTQTPKHLITATGQRVTLRCSPRSGDLSVYWYQQSLDQGLQFLIQYYNGEERAKGNILERFSAQQFPDLHSELNLSSLELGDSALYFCASSVEGYYEQYFGPGTRLTVT.

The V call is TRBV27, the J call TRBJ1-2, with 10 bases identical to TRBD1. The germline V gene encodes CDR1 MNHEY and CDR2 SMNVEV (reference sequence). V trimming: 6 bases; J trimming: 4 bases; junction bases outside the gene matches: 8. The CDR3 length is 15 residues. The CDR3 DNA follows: TGTGCCAGCAGACCTGGGACAGGGGTTGGCTATGGCTACACCTTC. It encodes CASRPGTGVGYGYTF.

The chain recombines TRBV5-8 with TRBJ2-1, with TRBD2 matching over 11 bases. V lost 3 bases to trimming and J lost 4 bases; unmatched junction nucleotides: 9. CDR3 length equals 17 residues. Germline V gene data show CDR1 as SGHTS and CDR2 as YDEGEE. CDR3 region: CASSWPGLAASYNEQFF. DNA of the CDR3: TGTGCCAGCAGCTGGCCGGGACTAGCGGCCTCGTACAATGAGCAGTTCTTC.